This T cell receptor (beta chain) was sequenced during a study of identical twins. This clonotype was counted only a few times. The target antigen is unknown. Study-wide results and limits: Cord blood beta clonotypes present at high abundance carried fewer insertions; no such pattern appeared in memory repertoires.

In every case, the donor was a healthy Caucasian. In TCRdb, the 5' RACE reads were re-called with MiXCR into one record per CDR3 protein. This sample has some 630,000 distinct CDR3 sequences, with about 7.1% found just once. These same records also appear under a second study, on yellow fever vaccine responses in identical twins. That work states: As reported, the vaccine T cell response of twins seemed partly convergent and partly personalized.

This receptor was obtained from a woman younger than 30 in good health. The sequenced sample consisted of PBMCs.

In nucleotides, the CDR3 is TGCAGCGTTGAGAAGACAGGGGAGACTGAGCAGTTCTTC. Translation gives CSVEKTGETEQFF. The V gene is TRBV29-1, the J gene TRBJ2-1; 8 bases are shared with TRBD1. With V trimmed by 3 bases and J by 9 bases, 7 bases remained unmatched. The CDR3 contains 13 residues. CDR1 and CDR2 (germline): SQVTM, ANQGSEA.